The present entry profiles one T cell receptor (beta chain) with its context. The specificity of this receptor is unknown. There are no base qualities to consult, and no much larger clone falls within one base. The data stem from a study of response to subunit inactivated influenza vaccine (dated by TCRdb to between 2018 and 2020). As for the study more broadly: Deep quantitative T cell receptor repertoire profiling was used in the study to track responses to a trivalent subunit inactivated influenza vaccine.

The library was produced with RT-PCR. Sequencer: Illumina HiSeq 2500. TCRdb reworked the public reads: Q25 trimming with fastp, MiXCR clone assembly, productive beta chains retained. Each record represents a unique CDR3 protein, reported with the most common genes and DNA among its rows. A total of 180,000 or so distinct CDR3 sequences appear in this sample, 9.5% to 15% of them only once. Of the sample, 25% to 30% falls within the top ten clones. Broad study findings and their caveats: The authors proposed that each seasonal influenza vaccination may bring in only a limited number of new T cells.

The germline V gene supplies CDR1 MNHNS and CDR2 SASEGT. V sheds 6 bases and J sheds 7 bases, leaving 21 bases between their ends. The cysteine opens and the phenylalanine closes a CDR3 of 15 amino acids. The retained sequence is limited to the CDR3, 45 bases, with the frame set at the first base. Another study also made use of these data, one on T cells expressing NK-cell markers. The second study also describes: TCR beta cDNA libraries were made by 5'RACE template switching that added a universal primer site and unique molecular identifiers. Three sorted T-cell subsets (CD3+CD56+NKG2C+, CD3+CD56+NKG2C- and CD3+CD56-NKG2C+) from 7 to 9 donors had their TCR beta-chain repertoires profiled. Seven of the eight sequenced donors were HCMV-seropositive and one was HCMV-seronegative. To restrict sorting to alphabetaTCR-expressing T cells, an anti-gammadeltaTCR antibody was added in several experiments. In six or seven donors, the dominant CD3+CD56+NKG2C+ clonotypes ranked among the top 10 CD8+ clonotypes, making up 1.0-7.0% of CD8+ T cells. Those dominant clonotypes were again the most abundant among CD3+CD56-NKG2C+ cells in a few donors, at roughly 25-60.1%. Whether the expanded NKG2C-expressing T cell clones were specific for HCMV antigens remained unclear. All eight donors whose samples were sequenced were randomly selected healthy volunteers, three of them men and five women. To determine HCMV serostatus, a commercial ELISA kit was used to detect HCMV-specific IgG in serum. Peripheral blood mononuclear cells were isolated from blood by Ficoll density gradient centrifugation. CD4+ and CD8+ T cells were isolated from PBMC by magnetic immunoseparation with Miltenyi isolation kits. cDNA synthesis was primed from the TCR beta constant segment and was followed by two successive PCR amplification steps. The libraries were sequenced on Illumina HiSeq 2000/2500, MiSeq or NextSeq, producing 2 x 150 bp reads. MIGEC was used to demultiplex reads and group reads by UMI, and MiTCR was used to assemble and quantify clonotypes. To exclude erroneous sequences, only TCR cDNA sequences supported by at least two reads were retained. The tcR package was used for downstream repertoire analysis, and clonotypes were matched between fractions using CDR3 nucleotide sequence together with V segment. Antigen specificity was annotated against VDJdb with VDJmatch, allowing one amino acid substitution in CDR3.

Recombination joined TRBV6-1 with TRBJ1-1; the D gene is perhaps TRBD1, on 6 matching bases. This sequence was found in a man aged 45 to 65 who received an inactivated influenza vaccine. Donor details come from another sample of the same person, matched by shared clones. The sequencing used CD8+ T cells sorted from PBMCs, collected 11 to 12 days after vaccination. The bases are TGTGCCAGCAGCCCGGGCCCAGGGGCCGACGGTGAAGCTTTCTTT. Protein translation: CASSPGPGADGEAFF.